This T cell receptor (beta chain) was captured in a study of radiotherapy plus CTLA-4 blockade in lung cancer. The overall study: Among all patients, about 19% showed objective responses, while 30% to 35% had disease control. Study-level results: Some TCR clones had been derived from tumors. These clones expanded in peripheral blood after radiotherapy plus ipilimumab.

With regard to this clone: The antigen remains unidentified.

The table came from immunoSEQ multiplex PCR; TCRdb's copy has only in-frame clones and leaves some out. The table includes 47,000 or so clones, roughly 81% detected once. CDR3 length equals 14 residues. V was pared by 2 bases and J by 4 bases, with 9 bases between. From germline, CDR1 is SGHTA and CDR2 FQGNSA. The V call is TRBV7-2, the J call TRBJ2-1, with D hard to call. The clonotype originates from a human donor with non-small cell lung cancer whose response to radiotherapy plus ipilimumab could not be evaluated. Material: peripheral blood, obtained from a patient treated with radiotherapy plus ipilimumab. The CDR3 is CASSLTLVYNEQFF. The CDR3, as DNA: TGTGCCAGCAGCTTAACTTTGGTGTACAATGAGCAGTTCTTC. The complete variable domain, with remaining parts taken from reference TRBV7-2 and TRBJ2-1, reads GAGVSQSPSNKVTEKGKDVELRCDPISGHTALYWYRQSLGQGLEFLIYFQGNSAPDKSGLPSDRFSAERTGGSVSTLTIQRTQQEDSAVYLCASSLTLVYNEQFFGPGTRLTVL.